These 32 T cell receptor beta chains came from one sample sequenced in a study of Graves' ophthalmopathy and Graves' hyperthyroidism (dated by TCRdb to 2016 to 2019). Sequencing relied on an Illumina HiSeq 2000. For repertoire sequencing, TCR beta CDR3 regions were amplified from RNA transcripts. A first-round RT-PCR used HTBI primers with the Qiagen OneStep RT-PCR kit, followed by a second-round multiplex PCR, size selection and purification. TCRdb's own reprocessing of the public reads used fastp at Q25 and MiXCR and kept productive beta chains. Rows are unified per CDR3 protein, each entry keeping the most common DNA and genes. The sample table shows around 1,000,000 distinct CDR3 sequences, and about 38% are seen once. The top ten clones comprise approximately 10% of the sample. Sequencing was done on a sample of peripheral blood or thyroid tissue (not recorded which). All receptors derive from an adult man with Graves' hyperthyroidism.

V is TRBV7-6 and J is TRBJ2-2, with TRBD1 matching 8 bases. CDR1 SGHVS and CDR2 FNYEAQ come from the germline V gene. With 8 bases clipped from V and 2 bases from J, the junction kept 16 bases outside the gene matches. This CDR3 has 18 residues. The CDR3 reads CASPNQRTGLTNTGELFF. CDR3 nucleotide sequence: TGTGCCAGCCCCAACCAGCGGACAGGGCTCACCAACACCGGGGAGCTGTTTTTT.

A few counts support this clonotype. V gene TRBV20-1 combines with J gene TRBJ2-5, with 8 bases lining up with TRBD2. This CDR3 contains 13 residues. The V gene's germline CDR1 is DFQATT and CDR2 SNEGSKA (reference sequence). V trimming: 6 bases; J trimming: 2 bases; junction bases outside the gene matches: 5. In nucleotides, the CDR3 is TGCAGTGCCGAGCGGGGGCAACAAGAGACCCAGTACTTC. Translation: CSAERGQQETQYF.

V is TRBV7-2 and J is TRBJ2-7; TRBD1 matches at 11 bases. The CDR3 extends over 15 amino acids. Germline V lookup: CDR1 SGHTA, CDR2 FQGNSA. Germline trimming cut 1 base from V and 7 bases from J; bases unmatched to any gene: 6. The CDR3 nucleotides read TGTGCCAGCAGCTTAGACGGGACAGGGGGGCCGGAGCAGTACTTC. This sequence encodes CASSLDGTGGPEQYF. Using reference TRBV7-2 and TRBJ2-7 for the parts outside the CDR3, the full variable domain is GAGVSQSPSNKVTEKGKDVELRCDPISGHTALYWYRQSLGQGLEFLIYFQGNSAPDKSGLPSDRFSAERTGGSVSTLTIQRTQQEDSAVYLCASSLDGTGGPEQYFGPGTRLTVT.

In the case of this clonotype: This may come from a read error, since a much larger clone is one base off. The rearrangement links TRBV7-9 to TRBJ1-1; D gene ambiguous. The V gene's germline CDR1 is SEHNR and CDR2 FQNEAQ (reference sequence). The CDR3 extends over 15 amino acids. This CDR3 reads CASGLVRRKNTEAFF. CDR3 nucleotides: TGTGCCAGCGGCTTAGTCCGACGGAAGAACACTGAAGCTTTCTTT.

The sample holds many counts of this clonotype. The J gene is TRBJ2-5, the V gene TRBV10-2, with TRBD2 matching over 9 bases. The trim removed 10 bases at V and 5 bases at J, leaving 8 bases unmatched. This CDR3 spans 13 amino acids. Germline V gene sequence: CDR1 WSHSY, CDR2 SAAADI. The CDR3 bases are TGCGCCACCAAGCGGGGGGTTGGTGAGACCCAGTACTTC. Its protein is CATKRGVGETQYF.

The chain links TRBV28 to TRBJ2-5; TRBD2 matches at 15 bases. Germline CDR1 reads MDHEN; CDR2 reads SYDVKM. V trimming: 6 bases; J trimming: 5 bases; junction bases outside the gene matches: 7. The CDR3 totals 16 residues. The chain's CDR3 is CASSWTSGGAEETQYF. DNA for the CDR3: TGTGCCAGCAGCTGGACTAGCGGGGGGGCCGAGGAGACCCAGTACTTC.

This clonotype was observed many times. For the CDR3, the DNA is TGCAGTGCGGTTTTATGGCCCCGCGAGACCCAGTACTTC. As protein: CSAVLWPRETQYF. The chain combines TRBV20-1 with TRBJ2-5; D gene unclear. Germline loops: CDR1 DFQATT, CDR2 SNEGSKA (reference sequence). Trimming removed 6 bases at V and 5 bases at J, with 16 bases between. The CDR3 runs 13 residues.

This clonotype was found many times. The rearrangement links TRBV20-1 to TRBJ2-7, with D hard to call. Germline CDR1 reads DFQATT; CDR2 reads SNEGSKA (reference sequence). This CDR3 is 13 amino acids long. The V end lost 4 bases, the J end lost 2 bases, and 12 bases lay between the germline ends. CDR3 DNA: TGCAGTGCTACGTCCTCGGATACCTACGAGCAGTACTTC. Translated, it gives CSATSSDTYEQYF.

About this clonotype: A read error may explain this, as a much larger clone is one base away. The V call is TRBV24-1, the J call TRBJ2-2; no clear D gene. Germline-derived CDR1 and CDR2 are KGHDR and SFDVKD. CDR3 size: 13 residues. The V end lost 1 base, the J end lost 3 bases, and 2 bases lay between the germline ends. The CDR3 nucleotides read TGTGCCACCAGTGATTTCTACACCGGGGAGCTGTTTTTT. Its protein is CATSDFYTGELFF.

This clonotype was recorded many times. J is TRBJ2-5 and V is TRBV5-6; D not resolved. CDR3 length: 14 residues. Trimming left V 5 bases short and J 1 base short, with 12 bases between. The germline CDR1 and CDR2 sequences are SGHDT and YYEEEE. CDR3 DNA: TGTGCCAGCAGTACCATCCTCGTCCAAGAGACCCAGTACTTC. Residues: CASSTILVQETQYF. The full variable domain, rest sourced from reference TRBV5-6 and TRBJ2-5, is DAGVTQSPTHLIKTRGQQVTLRCSPKSGHDTVSWYQQALGQGPQFIFQYYEEEERQRGNFPDRFSGHQFPNYSSELNVNALLLGDSALYLCASSTILVQETQYFGPGTRLLVL.

In regard to this clonotype: The CDR3 does not close with the conserved phenylalanine or tryptophan, likely indicating a read error. The limits of the CDR3 on the DNA are not certain, so only TCRdb's listed CDR3 is given. The V and J genes are TRBV29-1 and TRBJ1-4; the DNA was not compared with TRBD1, the D call given in the table. The CDR3 contains 11 residues when both ends are counted. Germline lookup yields CDR1 SQVTM and CDR2 ANQGSEA. This chain's CDR3 is CSVRQGARSSY.

The chain joins TRBV5-1 to TRBJ2-5; TRBD1 agrees at 8 bases. The germline V gene encodes CDR1 SGHRS and CDR2 YFSETQ. The V gene end was trimmed by 4 bases and the J gene end by 5 bases; junction bases not matched to a gene: 10. This CDR3 spans 15 amino acids. This CDR3 reads CASSVSDRAGETQYF. CDR3 sequence (DNA): TGCGCCAGCAGCGTGTCGGACAGGGCCGGGGAGACCCAGTACTTC.

The CDR3 region is CASSLRGGSRNGYTF. The CDR3 nucleotides read TGTGCCAGCAGCTTGAGGGGGGGAAGTAGAAATGGCTACACCTTC. The V and J genes are TRBV5-4 and TRBJ1-2; possible D gene TRBD1, 6 bases. The CDR3 runs 15 residues. The V gene lost 1 base and the J gene lost 6 bases, with 16 bases spanning the gap. Germline CDR1 reads SGHNT; CDR2 reads YYREEE (reference sequence).

In its sample, this clonotype was seen many times. The CDR3 here is CASCWGVGSPNTEAFF. The DNA of the CDR3 is TGCGCCAGCTGCTGGGGCGTCGGCTCGCCGAACACTGAAGCTTTCTTT. The chain links TRBV5-1 to TRBJ1-1, with D possibly being TRBD1 (5 bases). Trimming stripped 7 bases from V and 1 base from J, with 20 bases between. CDR1 and CDR2 (germline): SGHRS, YFSETQ. The CDR3 length is 16 residues.

This chain joins TRBV20-1 and TRBJ1-1, with TRBD1 matching over 7 bases. Germline assignment: CDR1 DFQATT and CDR2 SNEGSKA (reference sequence). V shed 6 bases and J 0 bases; nucleotides not matched to a gene: 13. The CDR3 is made up of 16 amino acids. The CDR3, as DNA: TGCAGTGCCCGGCTTAGGAAGGGACAGTTGAACACTGAAGCTTTCTTT. This gives the protein CSARLRKGQLNTEAFF.

V and J are TRBV29-1 and TRBJ2-7, with TRBD2 identical over 8 bases. In germline, CDR1 is SQVTM, CDR2 ANQGSEA. The length of the CDR3 is 12 residues. V gave up 6 bases and J gave up 7 bases; unmatched junction bases: 8. For the CDR3, the DNA is TGCAGCGTGGGAGCGGGAGACGCGGAGCAGTACTTC. It codes for CSVGAGDAEQYF.

The genes are TRBV6-6 and TRBJ2-7; D is ambiguous. Germline V gives CDR1 MNHNY, CDR2 SVGAGI (reference sequence). The CDR3 loop spans 17 amino acids. V shed 0 bases and J shed 3 bases, with 18 bases lying between them. The CDR3 is CASSYSVFVRDFYEQYF. The CDR3 coding sequence is TGTGCCAGCAGTTACTCAGTATTCGTAAGAGACTTCTACGAGCAGTACTTC.

V gene TRBV5-5 combines with J gene TRBJ2-6; tentatively, D is TRBD1 (6 bases). The CDR3 loop spans 16 amino acids. CDR1 SGHKS and CDR2 YYEKEE come from the germline V gene (reference sequence). V lost 5 bases to trimming and J lost 4 bases, with 16 bases between them. The CDR3 spells CASRVVGALGANVLTF. CDR3 bases: TGTGCCAGCAGGGTCGTGGGGGCACTCGGGGCCAACGTCCTGACTTTC.

The J gene is TRBJ1-4, the V gene TRBV28, with TRBD1 identical over 10 bases. The V segment lost 5 bases and the J segment 9 bases; nucleotides outside the gene matches: 9. The germline CDR1 and CDR2 sequences are MDHEN and SYDVKM. The CDR3 totals 15 residues. The DNA of the CDR3 is TGTGCCAGCAGTCCCAACCGGGACAGGGGTCAAAAACTGTTTTTT. Translation gives CASSPNRDRGQKLFF.

This clonotype was detected ten times or more. The V call is TRBV29-1, the J call TRBJ1-1; D not certain. The CDR3 loop spans 12 amino acids. From germline, CDR1 is SQVTM and CDR2 ANQGSEA. Trimming stripped 7 bases from V and 0 bases from J, with 9 bases between. The CDR3 here is CSGKPMNTEAFF. CDR3 in DNA: TGCAGCGGAAAGCCCATGAACACTGAAGCTTTCTTT.

There are many counts of this clonotype. The chain employs TRBV10-3 and TRBJ1-2, with 9 bases aligning to TRBD1. V was clipped by 6 bases and J by 6 bases; unmatched bases: 5. CDR1 and CDR2 (germline): ENHRY, SYGVKD. The CDR3 has 13 amino acids. The CDR3 spells CAIRTDRGDGYTF. CDR3 bases: TGTGCCATCAGGACGGACAGGGGTGATGGCTACACCTTC.

The rearrangement uses TRBV29-1 and TRBJ1-3; unclear D gene. V was pared by 8 bases and J by 0 bases, with 8 bases between. The CDR3 has 12 residues. Germline V CDR1 and CDR2: SQVTM, ANQGSEA. The CDR3 here is CSSLGSGNTIYF. CDR3 in DNA: TGCAGCAGTTTGGGCTCTGGAAACACCATATATTTT.

This rearrangement joins TRBV20-1 to TRBJ1-2; possible D gene TRBD1, 6 bases. V lost 0 bases, J lost 5 bases, and 13 bases lay in between. The CDR3 consists of 14 residues. The germline V gene encodes CDR1 DFQATT and CDR2 SNEGSKA (reference sequence). The CDR3 nucleotides read TGCAGTGCTAGAGATCCTAGGACAGATTATGGCTACACCTTC. The encoded protein is CSARDPRTDYGYTF.

Here the CDR3 DNA reads TGTGCCAGCAGCGTAGGGGGCGCAACTAATGGAGAAAAACTGTTTTTT. Its translation is CASSVGGATNGEKLFF. The J gene is TRBJ1-4, the V gene TRBV9; tentatively, D is TRBD1 (5 bases). The length of the CDR3 is 16 residues. Trimming removed 0 bases from V and 8 bases from J, with 17 bases in between. Germline CDR1 reads SGDLS; CDR2 reads YYNGEE.

This clonotype occurred many times. This sequence joins TRBV20-1 and TRBJ2-6, with D unclear. V was clipped by 2 bases and J by 0 bases, with 5 bases between them. The CDR3 extends over 14 amino acids. Germline V gene data show CDR1 as DFQATT and CDR2 as SNEGSKA (reference sequence). The CDR3, as DNA: TGCAGTGCTAGACAGGTCTCTGGGGCCAACGTCCTGACTTTC. It translates to CSARQVSGANVLTF.

In regard to this clonotype: A read error may be the cause here, since a much bigger clone is one base away. The rearrangement joins TRBV7-6 to TRBJ1-2, with D unclear. The V and J ends lost 6 bases and 8 bases respectively, with 13 bases between them. From germline, CDR1 is SGHVS and CDR2 FNYEAQ. The CDR3 runs 12 residues. This chain's CDR3 is CASSYDTNGYTF. DNA for the CDR3: TGTGCCAGCAGTTACGACACCAACGGCTACACCTTC.

This clonotype has at least ten counts. The chain joins TRBV19 to TRBJ2-5; 9 bases map to TRBD1. The CDR3 length is 14 residues. With V trimmed by 7 bases and J by 6 bases, 9 bases remained unmatched. Germline assignment: CDR1 LNHDA and CDR2 SQIVND (reference sequence). The CDR3 is CASTMGQGHKTQYF. CDR3 coding DNA: TGTGCCAGTACAATGGGACAGGGTCACAAGACCCAGTACTTC.

This chain links TRBV29-1 with TRBJ2-2; D tentatively fits TRBD1 or TRBD2 (7 bases each). With 7 bases removed from V and 8 bases from J, the gap between germline ends came to 17 bases. From germline, CDR1 is SQVTM and CDR2 ANQGSEA. The CDR3 covers 13 residues. The chain's CDR3 is CSARPGGQGELFF. CDR3 bases: TGCAGCGCCCGCCCGGGGGGACAGGGGGAGCTGTTTTTT.

This chain joins TRBV7-9 and TRBJ2-3; 7 bases match TRBD2. V shed 0 bases, J shed 1 base, and the junction held 4 bases outside the gene matches. The CDR3 runs to 16 residues. The germline gives CDR1 SEHNR, CDR2 FQNEAQ (reference sequence). DNA of the CDR3: TGTGCCAGCAGCTTAGCGCGCGGGGGAGGCACAGATACGCAGTATTTT. Protein sequence: CASSLARGGGTDTQYF.

This clonotype was recorded at least ten times. The V gene is TRBV24-1, the J gene TRBJ2-7; D is ambiguous. Germline V lookup: CDR1 KGHDR, CDR2 SFDVKD. V lost 3 bases and J 0 bases, leaving 11 bases between the germline ends. This CDR3 region has 15 residues. In nucleotides, the CDR3 is TGTGCCACCAGTGATCCGTCGAAGAGCTCCTACGAGCAGTACTTC. Encoded protein: CATSDPSKSSYEQYF.

This clonotype showed up many times. The genes are TRBV20-1 and TRBJ1-1; D is possibly TRBD1 (5 bases). Germline CDR1 DFQATT, CDR2 SNEGSKA (reference sequence). The CDR3 is 11 residues long. The CDR3 region is CKPGGNTEAFF. The CDR3 DNA reads as TGCAAGCCGGGGGGGAACACTGAAGCTTTCTTT.

With respect to this clonotype: A much larger clone differs from this one at a single base, so this may be a read error. The chain couples TRBV7-2 to TRBJ1-1; D unresolved. This CDR3 spans 15 amino acids. CDR1 is SGHTA, CDR2 FQGNSA, per germline. In nucleotides, the CDR3 is TGCGCCAGCGGCCAAGATGCGGGCAGGATCACTGAAGCTTTCTTT. It codes for CASGQDAGRITEAFF.